Sequencing of this TCR beta chain was carried out in a study of T cell changes during pregnancy in multiple sclerosis. This CDR3 comprises 19 residues. V dropped 2 bases and J dropped 0; count of bases not matched to a gene: 13. Germline loops: CDR1 SGHRS, CDR2 YFSETQ. Clones were sequenced by immunoSEQ multiplex PCR, and TCRdb holds only the in-frame ones, with some missing. Altogether tens of thousands of clones are present, 90% to 95% being singletons, with the ten largest covering roughly 0.6%. This rearrangement joins TRBV5-1 to TRBJ1-5; TRBD1 agrees at 8 bases. The source material was CD4+ T cells from peripheral blood mononuclear cells, sampled in the third trimester of pregnancy. This sequence was found in a female donor with multiple sclerosis, enrolled in a pregnancy study. The CDR3 nucleotides are TGCGCCAGCAGCTTAAGCCCTGCAGGGGGCCCGGGTAGCAATCAGCCCCAGCATTTT. Amino acid sequence: CASSLSPAGGPGSNQPQHF.